These 18 T cell receptor beta chains were all obtained from the same sample, sequenced in a study of T cells in Graves' hyperthyroidism and ophthalmopathy. Using RNA transcripts as the source, TCR beta CDR3 regions were amplified. An initial round of RT-PCR targeting the TCR CDR3 relied on the HTBI primer set. TCRdb re-analysed the multiplex PCR reads in MiXCR, keeping a single row per CDR3 protein. The sample yields 700,000 or so distinct CDR3 sequences, about 14% seen once. Sequencing was carried out using blood. Receptors were obtained from a woman between 45 and 60 years old with Graves' ophthalmopathy.

The CDR3 loop is CASSFLRIRETQYF. The CDR3, as DNA: TGTGCCAGCAGTTTTCTCAGGATACGGGAGACCCAGTACTTC. This chain joins TRBV12-3 or TRBV12-4 and TRBJ2-5, with D unclear. The CDR3 has 14 residues. The V end was cut by 3 bases, the J end by 5 bases, with 13 bases between.

A remark on this clonotype: A single base separates this from a much larger clone, so it may be a read error. This sequence joins TRBV29-1 and TRBJ2-3; 14 bases fit TRBD2. The germline gives CDR1 SQVTM, CDR2 ANQGSEA. Unmatched junction bases numbered 7, after V lost 6 bases and J lost 2 bases. The CDR3 has 16 residues. CDR3 residues: CSVAGLAGAYTDTQYF. CDR3 bases: TGCAGCGTCGCGGGACTAGCGGGAGCTTACACAGATACGCAGTATTTT.

This clonotype was observed many times. V is TRBV7-3 and J is TRBJ2-1; possible D gene TRBD2, 6 bases. Trimming pared 3 bases from V and 5 bases from J, leaving 11 bases between. The CDR3 runs 14 residues. CDR1 is SGHTA, CDR2 FQGTGA, per germline. In DNA, the CDR3 is TGTGCCAGCAGCTTCCGGGGGTTCCACAATGAGCAGTTCTTC. This gives the protein CASSFRGFHNEQFF.

Many counts were recorded for this clonotype. The V call is TRBV13, the J call TRBJ2-1; a possible D gene is TRBD1 (5 bases). Trimming left V 0 bases short and J 2 bases short, with 11 bases between. CDR3 length equals 16 residues. Germline V gene data show CDR1 as PRHDT and CDR2 as FYEKMQ (reference sequence). In DNA, the CDR3 is TGTGCCAGCAGCTTAGGGGACATGAGTACCTACAATGAGCAGTTCTTC. Translating it yields CASSLGDMSTYNEQFF.

The table lists this clonotype with many counts. The rearrangement uses TRBV28 and TRBJ2-7; TRBD2 agrees at 13 bases. Germline CDR1 reads MDHEN; CDR2 reads SYDVKM. V shed 2 bases and J 6 bases; nucleotides not matched to a gene: 1. This CDR3 region has 14 residues. This CDR3 is CASSLGLAGAEQYF. The DNA for the CDR3 is TGTGCCAGCAGTTTAGGACTAGCGGGAGCCGAGCAGTACTTC.

This chain connects TRBV6-2 or TRBV6-3 to TRBJ1-5, with D possibly being TRBD1 (6 bases). The CDR3 is made up of 14 amino acids. Germline V lookup: CDR1 MNHEY, CDR2 SVGEGT. V lost 6 bases and J lost 1, with 10 bases in between. The DNA for the CDR3 is TGTGCCAGCAGAAACAGGGAGAGCAATCAGCCCCAGCATTTT. This encodes CASRNRESNQPQHF.

In this sample, this clonotype turned up many times. This chain connects TRBV28 to TRBJ1-5; D unresolved. V gave up 2 bases and J gave up 3 bases, with 8 bases separating them. Looked up from germline, CDR1 is MDHEN and CDR2 is SYDVKM. The CDR3 totals 14 residues. CDR3 loop: CASSLVSVNQPQHF. CDR3 coding DNA: TGTGCCAGCAGTTTAGTGTCAGTCAATCAGCCCCAGCATTTT. Supplemented by reference TRBV28 and TRBJ1-5, the full variable domain reads DVKVTQSSRYLVKRTGEKVFLECVQDMDHENMFWYRQDPGLGLRLIYFSYDVKMKEKGDIPEGYSVSREKKERFSLILESASTNQTSMYLCASSLVSVNQPQHFGDGTRLSIL.

In its sample, this clonotype was seen many times. The rearrangement uses TRBV15 and TRBJ2-1; TRBD1 matches 8 bases. The ends lost 3 bases at V and 6 bases at J; junction bases unmatched: 4. Germline V gene data show CDR1 as LNHNV and CDR2 as YYDKDF (reference sequence). This CDR3 has 14 residues. In DNA, the CDR3 is TGTGCCACCAGCAGGACTGGACAGGGCAATGAGCAGTTCTTC. Its translation: CATSRTGQGNEQFF. Complete variable domain (other parts from reference TRBV15 and TRBJ2-1): DAMVIQNPRYQVTQFGKPVTLSCSQTLNHNVMYWYQQKSSQAPKLLFHYYDKDFNNEADTPDNFQSRRPNTSFCFLDIRSPGLGDTAMYLCATSRTGQGNEQFFGPGTRLTVL.

This clonotype came up many times. This chain uses TRBV9 with TRBJ1-1; no firm D call. CDR3 length equals 13 residues. In germline, CDR1 is SGDLS, CDR2 YYNGEE. V was trimmed by 0 bases and J by 0 bases, leaving 3 bases between them. The CDR3 loop is CASSVAMNTEAFF. DNA for the CDR3: TGTGCCAGCAGCGTAGCTATGAACACTGAAGCTTTCTTT. Variable domain in full (rest from reference TRBV9 and TRBJ1-1): DSGVTQTPKHLITATGQRVTLRCSPRSGDLSVYWYQQSLDQGLQFLIQYYNGEERAKGNILERFSAQQFPDLHSELNLSSLELGDSALYFCASSVAMNTEAFFGQGTRLTVV.

The sample holds many counts of this clonotype. This chain uses TRBV6-2 or TRBV6-3 with TRBJ2-3, with 7 bases identical to TRBD1. V was pared by 0 bases and J by 5 bases, with 11 bases of the junction left unmatched. Per germline, CDR1 MNHEY and CDR2 SVGEGT. CDR3 length: 17 amino acids. This CDR3 is CASSYSRKGAQKDTQYF. The CDR3, as DNA: TGTGCCAGCAGTTACTCACGGAAGGGGGCGCAAAAAGATACGCAGTATTTT.

The chain couples TRBV5-6 to TRBJ1-1; D remains unclear. Germline CDR1 and CDR2: SGHDT and YYEEEE. The V end lost 0 bases, the J end lost 0 bases, and 9 bases lay between the germline ends. The CDR3 loop spans 15 amino acids. This CDR3 reads CASSLGQSVNTEAFF. Written as DNA, the CDR3 is TGTGCCAGCAGCTTGGGGCAGTCGGTGAACACTGAAGCTTTCTTT.

This clonotype was detected only a few times. V gene TRBV30 combines with J gene TRBJ2-3; 7 bases line up with TRBD2. Looked up from germline, CDR1 is GTSNPN and CDR2 is SVGIG (reference sequence). This CDR3 is 15 amino acids long. J gave up 0 bases and V 3 bases, and 6 bases lay outside the gene matches. DNA for the CDR3: TGTGCCTGGAGCCAAACAGCGGGAAGCACAGATACGCAGTATTTT. This translates into CAWSQTAGSTDTQYF.

This clonotype has a count of ten or more. This sequence joins TRBV5-8 and TRBJ2-3, with 9 positions matching TRBD2. V shed 0 bases and J 1 base; nucleotides not matched to a gene: 9. The germline V gene has CDR1 SGHTS and CDR2 YDEGEE. This CDR3 has 18 amino acids. CDR3 nucleotides: TGTGCCAGCAGCTTGGTGGCGGGAGGGCCTCTGGGCACAGATACGCAGTATTTT. Encoded protein: CASSLVAGGPLGTDTQYF.

This clonotype has at least ten counts. V usage is TRBV18 and J usage is TRBJ2-1; D is possibly TRBD1 or TRBD2 (5 bases each). CDR1 and CDR2 (germline): KGHSH, LQKENI. Deletions cut 3 bases from V and 7 bases from J, with 16 bases between. The CDR3 extends over 15 amino acids. CDR3 in amino acids: CASSPAAGSYNEQFF. The CDR3 DNA follows: TGTGCCAGCTCACCGGCAGCAGGGAGCTATAATGAGCAGTTCTTC.

The chain is built from TRBV11-3 and TRBJ2-1, with 7 bases identical to TRBD2. Trimming at V came to 5 bases and at J to 4 bases, leaving 17 bases not matched to a gene. CDR1 is SGHNT, CDR2 YENEEA, per germline. The CDR3 covers 18 residues. Written as DNA, the CDR3 is TGTGCCAGCAGCGACCGGGACTACATGATCGTGGGGTACAATGAGCAGTTCTTC. This sequence encodes CASSDRDYMIVGYNEQFF.

This clonotype showed up many times. The V gene is TRBV12-3 or TRBV12-4, the J gene TRBJ2-7; possible D gene TRBD2, 6 bases. The CDR3 has 13 residues. Trimming stripped 4 bases from V and 9 bases from J, with 16 bases between. The CDR3 coding sequence is TGTGCCAGCAGTTACCTCCGGGACTTCTGGCAGTACTTC. Its translation is CASSYLRDFWQYF.

This clonotype was picked up many times. The chain uses TRBV12-3 or TRBV12-4 and TRBJ2-7; D is uncertain. This CDR3 comprises 12 residues. The V end was cut by 8 bases, the J end by 3 bases, with 11 bases between. The CDR3 spells CASGKFGYEQYF. For the CDR3, the DNA is TGTGCCAGCGGGAAGTTTGGCTACGAGCAGTACTTC.

This clonotype was detected ten times or more. The chain combines TRBV10-3 with TRBJ2-3; the match to TRBD2 covers 8 bases. Trimming took 4 bases from V and 0 from J; bases not matched to a gene: 6. This CDR3 has 16 residues. The germline CDR1 and CDR2 sequences are ENHRY and SYGVKD. CDR3 DNA sequence: TGTGCCATCAGTGCCCTAGCGGGTGCTAGCACAGATACGCAGTATTTT. This codes for CAISALAGASTDTQYF.